These T cell receptor beta chains were read from a single sample in a study of T cell clones after liver transplantation. Sequenced by immunoSEQ multiplex PCR; TCRdb stores in-frame clones only, minus some. This sample yields tens of thousands of clones, of which approximately 82% are seen a single time; roughly 2.8% belongs to the top ten. Sequenced here: CD4+ T cells from blood, sampled at the 22-month timepoint. These receptors came from a human patient who received a liver transplant. Some T cells may trace back to the graft donor. The CDR3 runs from the conserved cysteine through the conserved F or W. A D gene is named only where the DNA matches it firmly. Clone size is shown for a subset of rows, as once, few, many or a class of expanded clone.

clone size | J gene | D gene | V gene | CDR3 protein | CDR3 DNA
. | TRBJ1-5 | . | TRBV28 | CASNFLGNGDYQPQHF | TGTGCCAGCAATTTCCTGGGGAACGGGGACTATCAGCCCCAGCATTTT
. | TRBJ2-3 | . | TRBV5-1 | CASSLGVIGGTDTQYF | TGCGCCAGCAGCTTGGGAGTGATAGGAGGCACAGATACGCAGTATTTT
. | TRBJ2-5 | TRBD1 | TRBV27 | CASSFSNNRGQETQYF | TGTGCCAGCAGTTTTTCCAATAACAGGGGGCAAGAGACCCAGTACTTC
. | TRBJ2-7 | . | TRBV6-5 | CASSYSWINEQYF | TGTGCCAGCAGTTACTCGTGGATCAACGAGCAGTACTTC
few | TRBJ1-1 | . | TRBV6-1 | CASRDINKNTEAFF | TGTGCCAGCCGGGACATTAACAAGAACACTGAAGCTTTCTTT
few | TRBJ1-2 | . | TRBV6-1 | CASTDGSRPIYGYTF | TGTGCCAGCACTGATGGGTCTCGTCCGATCTATGGCTACACCTTC
. | TRBJ1-6 | . | TRBV6-1 | CASSEVIGRKVSPLHF | TGTGCCAGCAGTGAAGTCATAGGAAGAAAGGTTTCACCCCTCCACTTT
once | TRBJ2-7 | TRBD2 | TRBV15 | CATSRELAGAGVAEQYF | TGTGCCACCAGCAGAGAGTTAGCGGGGGCGGGAGTCGCCGAGCAGTACTTC
once | TRBJ2-2 | . | TRBV7-2 | CASSSLQTGELFF | TGTGCCAGCAGCTCTTTACAAACCGGGGAGCTGTTTTTT
. | TRBJ2-7 | . | TRBV13 | CASSRRGGGSYEQYF | TGTGCCAGCAGCCGCCGCGGGGGCGGGTCCTACGAGCAGTACTTC
. | TRBJ2-7 | TRBD2 | TRBV11-2 | CASSLLAGATYEQYF | TGTGCCAGCAGCTTACTAGCGGGTGCGACCTACGAGCAGTACTTC
. | TRBJ2-5 | . | TRBV11-2 | CASSPGFKETQYF | TGTGCCAGCAGCCCAGGTTTTAAAGAGACCCAGTACTTC
. | TRBJ1-3 | . | TRBV15 | CATSRGQSSSGNTIYF | TGTGCCACCAGCAGAGGACAGTCGAGCTCTGGAAACACCATATATTTT
. | TRBJ1-1 | . | TRBV18 | CASSPPLANTEAFF | TGTGCCAGCTCACCACCTCTGGCCAACACTGAAGCTTTCTTT
. | TRBJ2-7 | . | TRBV19 | CASSIGKGASRQYF | TGTGCCAGTAGTATTGGCAAAGGGGCGTCGCGGCAGTACTTC
. | TRBJ2-2 | TRBD2 | TRBV10-2 | CASSESASGTGELFF | TGCGCCAGCAGTGAGTCAGCTAGCGGTACCGGGGAGCTGTTTTTT
. | TRBJ1-2 | . | TRBV7-2 | CASSFRFSYGYTF | TGTGCCAGCAGCTTTCGATTTTCCTATGGCTACACCTTC
once | TRBJ1-1 | . | TRBV6-5 | CASSYEQGRAEAFF | TGTGCCAGCAGTTACGAGCAGGGTAGGGCTGAAGCTTTCTTT
. | TRBJ2-3 | TRBD2 | TRBV28 | CASQRGITYSTDTQYF | TGTGCCAGCCAGCGGGGGATAACCTATAGCACAGATACGCAGTATTTT
. | TRBJ1-4 | TRBD1 | TRBV4-3 | CASSQGQGLEKLFF | TGCGCCAGCAGCCAGGGACAGGGACTCGAAAAACTGTTTTTT
few | TRBJ1-2 | TRBD1 | TRBV27 | CASKLQGSSGYTF | TGTGCCAGCAAACTACAGGGGAGCTCTGGCTACACCTTC
once | TRBJ2-7 | . | TRBV4-3 | CASSQRARDSREQYF | TGCGCCAGCAGCCAAAGGGCCCGGGACTCGAGGGAGCAGTACTTC
. | TRBJ1-1 | . | TRBV5-1 | CASSLNPSAVMNTEAFF | TGCGCCAGCAGCTTGAACCCCTCGGCGGTCATGAACACTGAAGCTTTCTTT
. | TRBJ1-2 | TRBD1 | TRBV6-5 | CASSPGQGRGYTF | TGTGCCAGCAGTCCTGGACAGGGGAGAGGCTACACCTTC
. | TRBJ1-2 | . | TRBV12-2 | CASRLSSLGYTF | TGTGCAAGTCGCTTAAGTTCTCTAGGCTACACCTTC
. | TRBJ2-5 | . | TRBV6-5 | CASSYSIPPEQETQYF | TGTGCCAGCAGTTACTCGATACCCCCAGAACAAGAGACCCAGTACTTC
. | TRBJ1-1 | . | TRBV11-3 | CASSLVGSTEAFF | TGTGCCAGCAGCTTAGTTGGCAGCACTGAAGCTTTCTTT
. | TRBJ2-3 | TRBD2 | TRBV5-1 | CASTIQAGWTDTQYF | TGCGCCAGCACCATCCAAGCGGGGTGGACAGATACGCAGTATTTT
. | TRBJ2-5 | . | TRBV5-1 | CASSLEGGQETQYF | TGCGCCAGCAGCTTGGAGGGGGGCCAAGAGACCCAGTACTTC
. | TRBJ2-2 | . | TRBV6-5 | CASRTQRGELFF | TGTGCCAGCAGGACCCAGCGCGGGGAGCTGTTTTTT
. | TRBJ2-7 | . | TRBV5-1 | CASSPSLRGEQYF | TGCGCCAGCAGCCCTTCCTTAAGGGGCGAGCAGTACTTC
. | TRBJ1-4 | . | TRBV28 | CASGDKPEKLFF | TGTGCCAGCGGGGACAAACCTGAAAAACTGTTTTTT
. | TRBJ2-3 | TRBD2 | TRBV10-3 | CAISDPLAPTDTDTQYF | TGTGCCATCAGTGATCCACTAGCGCCGACGGACACAGATACGCAGTATTTT